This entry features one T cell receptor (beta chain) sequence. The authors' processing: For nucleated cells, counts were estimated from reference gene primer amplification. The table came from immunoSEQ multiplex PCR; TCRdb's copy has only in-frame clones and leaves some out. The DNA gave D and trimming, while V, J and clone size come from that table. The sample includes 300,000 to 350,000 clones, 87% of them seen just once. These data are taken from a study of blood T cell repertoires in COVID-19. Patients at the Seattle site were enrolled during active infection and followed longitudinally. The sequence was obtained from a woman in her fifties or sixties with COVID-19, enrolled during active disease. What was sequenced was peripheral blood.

CDR3 in amino acids: CAWDRDYSPLHF. The DNA of the CDR3 is TGTGCCTGGGACAGGGATTATTCACCCCTCCACTTT. This chain links TRBV30 with TRBJ1-6; the match to TRBD1 covers 7 bases. Per the germline V gene, CDR1 is GTSNPN and CDR2 is SVGIG (reference sequence). J gave up 8 bases and V 5 bases, and 3 bases lay outside the gene matches. The CDR3 consists of 12 residues.